Listed here are 5 T cell receptor beta chains from one sample, sequenced in a study of glioma-infiltrating T cells. Amplification of TCR alpha and beta CDR3 regions from RNA used iRepertoire nested multiplex PCR. TCRdb ran MiXCR on the multiplex PCR reads and lists one entry per CDR3 protein. The top ten hold over 15% of the sample, which has over 130,000 distinct CDR3 sequences, approximately 40% seen once. The sequenced sample consisted of glioma tissue, nonneoplastic brain tissue, or PBMCs (not recorded which). All receptors derive from a human donor with low-grade glioma or glioblastoma, undergoing nonglioma brain surgery, or in good health (not recorded which).

This chain connects TRBV20-1 to TRBJ2-7; D is perhaps TRBD2 (7 bases). The germline CDR1 and CDR2 sequences are DFQATT and SNEGSKA (reference sequence). This CDR3 spans 15 amino acids. Deletions cut 1 base from V and 0 bases from J, with 13 bases between. The CDR3 DNA sequence: TGCAGTGCTAGAGCTAGGGGGAGGGCCTCCTACGAGCAGTACTTC. Translation gives CSARARGRASYEQYF.

In its sample, this clonotype was seen a few times. The rearrangement links TRBV20-1 to TRBJ1-6; 8 bases are a match to TRBD1. The CDR3 has 15 residues. J lost 10 bases, V lost 1 base, and 9 bases had no gene match. Germline lookup yields CDR1 DFQATT and CDR2 SNEGSKA (reference sequence). DNA of the CDR3: TGCAGTGCTAGAGTAGTGGGCAGGGGGCAGTCACCCCTCCACTTT. Translation: CSARVVGRGQSPLHF.

The chain employs TRBV29-1 and TRBJ2-7; 8 positions agree with TRBD1. From germline, CDR1 is SQVTM and CDR2 ANQGSEA. J gave up 3 bases and V 6 bases, and 7 bases lay outside the gene matches. The CDR3 runs to 13 residues. Written as DNA, the CDR3 is TGCAGCGTCTGGACAGGGAAAGGCTACGAGCAGTACTTC. Translating gives CSVWTGKGYEQYF.

This clonotype was observed many times. The V gene is TRBV6-2 or TRBV6-3, the J gene TRBJ2-7, with D perhaps matching TRBD2 (6 bases). CDR1 is MNHEY, CDR2 SVGEGT, per germline. This CDR3 region has 13 residues. Trimming removed 4 bases at V and 7 bases at J, with 14 bases between. The CDR3 region is CASSSDYFGEQYF. DNA of the CDR3: TGTGCCAGCAGTTCGGACTATTTCGGAGAGCAGTACTTC.

The gene calls are TRBV15 and TRBJ2-2; D remains ambiguous. Germline CDR1 LNHNV, CDR2 YYDKDF (reference sequence). Trimming removed 4 bases at V and 3 bases at J, with 12 bases between. The CDR3 extends over 15 amino acids. CDR3 in amino acids: CATSTWVADTGELFF. The DNA of the CDR3 is TGTGCCACCAGCACGTGGGTAGCAGACACCGGGGAGCTGTTTTTT.